The 27 T cell receptor beta chains below come from one sample, sequenced in a study of blood T cell repertoires in COVID-19. The repertoire was sequenced with immunoSEQ multiplex PCR; TCRdb's copy has only in-frame clones and lacks some. The data show roughly 150,000 clones, under 90% seen once. The source material was PBMCs or T cells enriched from blood (not recorded which). These TCRs come from a woman in her 50s who had recovered from COVID-19.

The J gene is TRBJ1-5, the V gene TRBV7-2; 10 bases fit TRBD1. The germline CDR1 and CDR2 sequences are SGHTA and FQGNSA. The CDR3 is 17 residues long. The junction had 7 bases not matched to a gene; V was cut back by 5 bases and J by 0 bases. CDR3 sequence reads: CASSPDRGSYSNQPQHF. CDR3 sequence (DNA): TGTGCCAGCAGCCCGGACAGGGGGTCGTATAGCAATCAGCCCCAGCATTTT.

The table lists this clone with a count of one. This chain joins TRBV7-2 and TRBJ2-1; a weak D match, TRBD2 (6 bases). CDR1 is SGHTA, CDR2 FQGNSA, per germline. V was cut by 3 bases and J by 0 bases, with 12 bases left in between. The CDR3 runs 16 residues. The CDR3 region is CASSLRTTGSYNEQFF. The CDR3 region has the DNA TGTGCCAGCAGCTTGCGGACTACTGGCTCCTACAATGAGCAGTTCTTC.

The chain employs TRBV29-1 and TRBJ2-1, with 9 nucleotides matching TRBD2. The V segment lost 4 bases and the J segment 8 bases; nucleotides outside the gene matches: 9. CDR1 is SQVTM and CDR2 is ANQGSEA in the germline V gene. The CDR3 loop spans 14 amino acids. Written as DNA, the CDR3 is TGCAGCGTTGTGAGTAGCGGGAGAAAGTATGAGCAGTTCTTC. Encoded protein: CSVVSSGRKYEQFF.

Only one count was recorded for this clone. The chain is built from TRBV7-8 and TRBJ1-5; a weak D match, TRBD1 (5 bases). The germline CDR1 and CDR2 sequences are SGHVS and FQNEAQ. This CDR3 has 15 residues. Between the trimmed V and J ends, which lost 1 base and 6 bases, there was a span of 13 bases. The CDR3 loop reads CASSLGWGVSQPQHF. The CDR3 DNA sequence: TGTGCCAGCAGCTTAGGATGGGGGGTCAGTCAGCCCCAGCATTTT.

The chain carries TRBV6-6 and TRBJ1-6; D gene ambiguous. The V and J ends lost 7 bases and 11 bases respectively, with 12 bases between them. The CDR3 covers 12 residues. Germline values: CDR1 MNHNY, CDR2 SVGAGI (reference sequence). The CDR3 sequence is CASNGEGTPLHF. CDR3 DNA sequence: TGTGCCAGCAACGGGGAGGGAACACCCCTCCACTTT.

The CDR3 DNA reads TGTGCCAGCTCACCACAGCGGGAGTACGAGCAGTACTTC. Its translation: CASSPQREYEQYF. The V call is TRBV18, the J call TRBJ2-7, with 8 bases lining up with TRBD2. The CDR3 length is 13 residues. CDR1 is KGHSH, CDR2 LQKENI, per germline. With 1 base clipped from V and 4 bases from J, the junction kept 0 bases outside the gene matches.

This chain uses TRBV6-5 with TRBJ1-6; 7 bases fit TRBD1. The CDR3 length is 14 residues. Germline V lookup: CDR1 MNHEY, CDR2 SVGAGI. The V gene end was trimmed by 6 bases and the J gene end by 11 bases; junction bases not matched to a gene: 10. For the CDR3, the DNA is TGTGCCAGCAGCAAGAGGGGGCAGGCGGCACCCCTCCACTTT. Translating it yields CASSKRGQAAPLHF.

V is TRBV5-1 and J is TRBJ2-5; a possible D gene is TRBD2 (7 bases). Trimming took off 0 bases at V and 5 bases at J, with 11 bases between the two ends. This CDR3 has 14 residues. CDR1 SGHRS and CDR2 YFSETQ come from the germline V gene. The CDR3 DNA is TGCGCCAGCAGCTTGGAGGGGGGGCCTGAGACCCAGTACTTC. Translated: CASSLEGGPETQYF.

V and J are TRBV18 and TRBJ1-1; TRBD1 might be the D (5 bases). Trimming shortened V by 1 base and J by 1 base, and 13 bases separated the two germline ends. Per germline, CDR1 KGHSH and CDR2 LQKENI. The CDR3 is 16 residues long. The CDR3 region is CASSPRGVRENTEAFF. The CDR3 coding sequence is TGTGCCAGCTCACCACGGGGCGTAAGGGAGAACACTGAAGCTTTCTTT.

The genes are TRBV5-1 and TRBJ2-1, with 7 bases lining up with TRBD2. This CDR3 region has 14 residues. The germline V gene encodes CDR1 SGHRS and CDR2 YFSETQ. V gave up 0 bases and J gave up 8 bases; unmatched junction bases: 5. The CDR3 DNA is TGCGCCAGCAGCTTGGGGACTAGAAATGATGAGCAGTTCTTC. This translates into CASSLGTRNDEQFF.

The chain recombines TRBV11-2 with TRBJ2-7; D remains unclear. Germline V gene data show CDR1 as SGHAT and CDR2 as FQNNGV. CDR3 length: 13 amino acids. The V gene lost 5 bases and the J gene lost 0 bases, with 8 bases spanning the gap. The CDR3 loop reads CASSPGYSYEQYF. For the CDR3, the DNA is TGTGCCAGCAGCCCCGGGTACTCCTACGAGCAGTACTTC.

As for this clone: At one boundary the junction diverges from the germline segment, which might be a read error. The V call is TRBV15, the J call TRBJ2-7; D is uncertain. This CDR3 region has 12 residues. Germline assignment: CDR1 LNHNV and CDR2 YYDKDF (reference sequence). The CDR3 bases are TGTGCCACCAGCAGAGATGGCCAATCCCTCAACTTC. It codes for CATSRDGQSLNF.

This sequence joins TRBV7-8 and TRBJ2-4; D is unresolved. From germline, CDR1 is SGHVS and CDR2 FQNEAQ. V lost 1 base, J lost 5 bases, and 6 bases lay in between. This CDR3 spans 13 amino acids. DNA of the CDR3: TGTGCCAGCAGCTTAGGCGCGGAAAACATTCAGTACTTC. Translated, it gives CASSLGAENIQYF. The variable domain in full, completed from reference TRBV7-8 and TRBJ2-4, reads GAGVSQSPRYKVAKRGQDVALRCDPISGHVSLFWYQQALGQGPEFLTYFQNEAQLDKSGLPSDRFFAERPEGSVSTLKIQRTQQEDSAVYLCASSLGAENIQYFGAGTRLSVL.

This rearrangement joins TRBV27 to TRBJ1-6; TRBD1 matches at 7 bases. Trimming took 8 bases from V and 0 from J; bases not matched to a gene: 1. This CDR3 region has 14 residues. Germline V gene data show CDR1 as MNHEY and CDR2 as SMNVEV (reference sequence). The CDR3 sequence: CASGTASYNSPLHF. The CDR3 bases are TGTGCCAGCGGGACAGCCTCCTATAATTCACCCCTCCACTTT.

The rearrangement uses TRBV4-3 and TRBJ1-1; 8 bases line up with TRBD1. Germline-derived CDR1 and CDR2 are LGHNA and YSLEER. This CDR3 has 16 residues. V shed 4 bases and J 0 bases; nucleotides not matched to a gene: 7. The CDR3 DNA reads TGCGCCAGCAGCCGCTTGACAGGGGTCATGAACACTGAAGCTTTCTTT. This gives the protein CASSRLTGVMNTEAFF.

The chain's CDR3 is CASSFQVYNSPLHF. In DNA, the CDR3 is TGTGCCAGCAGTTTTCAGGTGTATAATTCACCCCTCCACTTT. The gene calls are TRBV7-2 and TRBJ1-6, with unresolved D. The CDR3 is 14 amino acids. Germline V gene sequence: CDR1 SGHTA, CDR2 FQGNSA. Trimming took off 6 bases at V and 4 bases at J, with 10 bases between the two ends.

This chain joins TRBV19 and TRBJ2-2, with 10 bases matching TRBD1. V dropped 3 bases and J dropped 7; count of bases not matched to a gene: 2. Germline values: CDR1 LNHDA, CDR2 SQIVND (reference sequence). The length of the CDR3 is 14 residues. CDR3 bases: TGTGCCAGTAGTATTGGACAGGGGGACGGGGAGCTGTTTTTT. Protein sequence: CASSIGQGDGELFF. Full variable domain (missing parts from reference TRBV19 and TRBJ2-2): DGGITQSPKYLFRKEGQNVTLSCEQNLNHDAMYWYRQDPGQGLRLIYYSQIVNDFQKGDIAEGYSVSREKKESFPLTVTSAQKNPTAFYLCASSIGQGDGELFFGEGSRLTVL.

This clone showed up just a few times. The chain is built from TRBV3-1 (or the pseudogene TRBV3-2) and TRBJ2-5, with D tentatively TRBD1 (6 bases). The CDR3 consists of 13 residues. Trimming removed 4 bases from V and 4 bases from J, with 10 bases in between. From germline, CDR1 is LGHDT and CDR2 YNNKEL (reference sequence). The CDR3 DNA reads TGTGCCAGCAGCCTAGGGACACGAGAGACCCAGTACTTC. This gives the protein CASSLGTRETQYF.

The gene calls are TRBV4-3 and TRBJ2-7, with TRBD2 identical over 7 bases. This CDR3 is built from 14 residues. Trimming cost V 2 bases and J 2 bases; bases outside gene matches: 3. Germline values: CDR1 LGHNA, CDR2 YSLEER. The CDR3 is CASSQFSGAYEQYF. CDR3 sequence (DNA): TGCGCCAGCAGCCAATTCAGCGGGGCCTACGAGCAGTACTTC.

The rearrangement joins TRBV28 to TRBJ2-7; no clear D. The CDR3 contains 12 residues. CDR1 and CDR2 from the germline V gene are MDHEN and SYDVKM. V was trimmed by 1 base and J by 2 bases, leaving 3 bases between them. CDR3 residues: CASSLSAYEQYF. In DNA, the CDR3 is TGTGCCAGCAGTTTATCAGCCTACGAGCAGTACTTC.

CDR3 nucleotide sequence: TGCGCCAGCGCCCCCGGGACAGGGTGGGAGACCCAGTACTTC. The encoded protein is CASAPGTGWETQYF. The V and J genes are TRBV4-3 and TRBJ2-5; 9 nucleotides align to TRBD1. Germline V CDR1 and CDR2: LGHNA, YSLEER. V lost 8 bases to trimming and J lost 5 bases; unmatched junction nucleotides: 9. This CDR3 has 14 amino acids.

This sequence joins TRBV29-1 and TRBJ2-3, with a possible D match to TRBD1 (5 bases). CDR1 SQVTM and CDR2 ANQGSEA come from the germline V gene. Trimming took 6 bases from V and 8 from J, leaving 15 bases between them. The CDR3 sequence is 12 residues long. CDR3 loop: CSVAPPGSTQYF. Written as DNA, the CDR3 is TGCAGCGTGGCCCCCCCAGGGTCTACGCAGTATTTT.

The chain employs TRBV6-5 and TRBJ1-1, with a tentative D call TRBD1 (5 bases). This CDR3 spans 16 amino acids. Trimming took 2 bases from V and 1 from J, leaving 14 bases between them. The germline V gene has CDR1 MNHEY and CDR2 SVGAGI. In nucleotides, the CDR3 is TGTGCCAGCAGTTACCTACAGGTCCGAAAGAACACTGAAGCTTTCTTT. Its translation: CASSYLQVRKNTEAFF.

V and J are TRBV9 and TRBJ2-7; weak D call: TRBD1 (6 bases). The CDR3 length is 13 residues. V lost 3 bases and J lost 3, with 10 bases in between. Germline V CDR1 and CDR2: SGDLS, YYNGEE. The DNA of the CDR3 is TGTGCCAGCAGCGGGGACAACCTCTACGAGCAGTACTTC. It yields the protein CASSGDNLYEQYF.

The V gene is TRBV7-2, the J gene TRBJ2-5; no reliable D call. CDR1 SGHTA and CDR2 FQGNSA come from the germline V gene. The length of the CDR3 is 16 residues. The ends were cut back, 0 bases at V and 5 bases at J, with 16 bases in the middle. CDR3 nucleotide sequence: TGTGCCAGCAGCTTAGCGCGTTGGGCAAGCACGGAGACCCAGTACTTC. Translated: CASSLARWASTETQYF.

The chain links TRBV7-2 to TRBJ2-7; 9 nucleotides line up with TRBD2. With V trimmed by 1 base and J by 5 bases, 9 bases remained unmatched. From germline, CDR1 is SGHTA and CDR2 FQGNSA. This CDR3 has 16 amino acids. In DNA, the CDR3 is TGTGCCAGCAGCTTAGGGCGTAGCGGGAGTTTCGACGAGCAGTACTTC. This sequence encodes CASSLGRSGSFDEQYF.

The table lists this clone with a count of one. J is TRBJ1-2 and V is TRBV28, with 8 bases identical to TRBD1. The germline gives CDR1 MDHEN, CDR2 SYDVKM. The V and J ends lost 3 bases and 4 bases, in that order; junction bases with no gene match: 7. The CDR3 has 15 residues. CDR3 coding DNA: TGTGCCAGCAGTTTCCGACAGGGGCTAGTCTATGGCTACACCTTC. Its translation is CASSFRQGLVYGYTF.